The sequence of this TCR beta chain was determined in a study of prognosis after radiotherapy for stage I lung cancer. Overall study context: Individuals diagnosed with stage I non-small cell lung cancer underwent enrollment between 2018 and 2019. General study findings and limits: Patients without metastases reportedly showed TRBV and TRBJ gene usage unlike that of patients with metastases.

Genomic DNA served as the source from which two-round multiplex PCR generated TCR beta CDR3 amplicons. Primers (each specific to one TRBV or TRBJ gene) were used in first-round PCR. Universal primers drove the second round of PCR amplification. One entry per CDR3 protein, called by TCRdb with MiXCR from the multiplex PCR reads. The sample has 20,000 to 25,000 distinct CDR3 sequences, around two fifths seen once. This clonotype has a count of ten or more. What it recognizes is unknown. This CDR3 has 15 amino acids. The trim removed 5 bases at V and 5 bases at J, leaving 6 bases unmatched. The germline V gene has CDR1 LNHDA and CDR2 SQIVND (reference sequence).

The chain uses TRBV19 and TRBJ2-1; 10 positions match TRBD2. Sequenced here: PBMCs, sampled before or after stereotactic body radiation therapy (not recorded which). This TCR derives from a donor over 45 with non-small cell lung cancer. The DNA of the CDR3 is TGTGCCAGTAGTCAGCTAGCGGGAGTCCACAATGAGCAGTTCTTC. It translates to CASSQLAGVHNEQFF.